Listed here are 15 T cell receptor beta chains from one sample, sequenced in a study of cytomegalovirus exposure and HLA in healthy donors. PCR amplification relied on 60 Vbeta primers (plus 13 Jbeta primers). Sequencing used immunoSEQ multiplex PCR; TCRdb keeps in-frame clones, though not all of them. Of 150,000 to 200,000 clones in the sample, roughly 80% are singletons; the top ten hold approximately 0.8%. Material: PBMCs. The receptors shown here come from a woman between 18 and 29 years old in good health and CMV-seronegative.

The chain links TRBV2 to TRBJ2-7; unclear D gene. This CDR3 region has 11 residues. Germline assignment: CDR1 SNHLY and CDR2 FYNNEI. Trimming left V 3 bases short and J 5 bases short, with 5 bases between. CDR3 in DNA: TGTGCCAGCAGTGAGGCCCACGAGCAGTACTTC. Its protein product is CASSEAHEQYF.

The CDR3 DNA sequence: TGTGCCGGGATCACACCTTTCTACGAGCAGTACTTC. It specifies CAGITPFYEQYF. The chain employs TRBV30 and TRBJ2-7; no definite D call. Trimming shortened V by 8 bases and J by 3 bases, and 14 bases separated the two germline ends. Germline loops: CDR1 GTSNPN, CDR2 SVGIG (reference sequence). This CDR3 comprises 12 residues.

The DNA for the CDR3 is TGTGCCAGCAGCTTAGCCCACTGGACAGACGTGAACACTGAAGCTTTCTTT. Translation: CASSLAHWTDVNTEAFF. The chain couples TRBV7-2 to TRBJ1-1, with TRBD1 as a possible D gene (6 bases). This CDR3 region has 17 residues. The V end lost 0 bases, the J end lost 0 bases, and 14 bases lay between the germline ends. Germline assignment: CDR1 SGHTA and CDR2 FQGNSA.

The V call is TRBV5-4, the J call TRBJ2-7; tentatively, D is TRBD2 (6 bases). Trimming cost V 3 bases and J 6 bases, with 16 bases left between them. This CDR3 contains 14 residues. Germline values: CDR1 SGHNT, CDR2 YYREEE (reference sequence). This CDR3 is CASSWVGLASEQYF. The CDR3 bases are TGTGCCAGCAGCTGGGTTGGTCTAGCGAGCGAGCAGTACTTC.

CDR3 coding DNA: TGTGCCAGCAGTTACCAGGGGTGGAAACGGGAGGTGCGCTACTTC. It codes for CASSYQGWKREVRYF. The rearrangement joins TRBV6-5 to TRBJ2-4; D may be TRBD2 (7 bases). The CDR3 length is 15 residues. The V end lost 2 bases, the J end lost 16 bases, and 24 bases lay between the germline ends. From germline, CDR1 is MNHEY and CDR2 SVGAGI.

This sequence joins TRBV11-2 and TRBJ2-7, with 10 bases that match TRBD1. V trimming: 1 base; J trimming: 5 bases; junction bases outside the gene matches: 5. The CDR3 loop spans 15 amino acids. The germline CDR1 and CDR2 sequences are SGHAT and FQNNGV. The DNA for the CDR3 is TGTGCCAGCAGCTTAGGACAGGGGGCGCGGGACGAGCAGTACTTC. This encodes CASSLGQGARDEQYF.

This clone was seen a single time. This chain connects TRBV28 to TRBJ2-3; TRBD2 matches 10 bases. The CDR3 consists of 15 residues. Germline V gene lookup returns CDR1 MDHEN and CDR2 SYDVKM. The ends lost 1 base at V and 6 bases at J; junction bases unmatched: 4. CDR3: CASSLSSGRLDTQYF. In nucleotides, the CDR3 is TGTGCCAGCAGTTTATCTAGCGGGAGATTGGATACGCAGTATTTT.

This sequence joins TRBV10-1 and TRBJ2-2, with 8 bases fitting TRBD1. V dropped 4 bases and J dropped 6; count of bases not matched to a gene: 4. The germline CDR1 and CDR2 sequences are WNHNN and SYGVQD (reference sequence). This CDR3 has 14 amino acids. CDR3 DNA: TGCGCCAGCAGTGGAGGGACAGGAGCCGGGGAGCTGTTTTTT. As protein: CASSGGTGAGELFF.

The chain combines TRBV7-4 with TRBJ2-3, with TRBD1 matching over 7 bases. Losses at the gene ends were 1 base for V and 4 bases for J; bases not matched to a gene: 5. This CDR3 is 15 amino acids long. From germline, CDR1 is SGHVT and CDR2 SQSDAQ. The CDR3 sequence: CASSLDRGKSDTQYF. As DNA, the CDR3 is TGTGCCAGCAGCTTAGACAGGGGAAAATCAGATACGCAGTATTTT.

This chain links TRBV19 with TRBJ2-7, with 7 bases identical to TRBD2. Germline V gives CDR1 LNHDA, CDR2 SQIVND (reference sequence). The CDR3 extends over 13 amino acids. Germline trimming cut 3 bases from V and 6 bases from J; bases unmatched to any gene: 5. CDR3 residues: CASSIGREGEQYF. CDR3 bases: TGTGCCAGTAGTATCGGAAGGGAGGGCGAGCAGTACTTC.

The V and J genes are TRBV6-1 and TRBJ2-1; 14 nucleotides align to TRBD2. The CDR3 sequence is 15 residues long. V lost 6 bases, J lost 8 bases, and 6 bases stayed unmatched. Germline CDR1 reads MNHNS; CDR2 reads SASEGT. The CDR3, as DNA: TGTGCCAGCAGCGACGGGACTAGCGGGAGTGATGAGCAGTTCTTC. This sequence encodes CASSDGTSGSDEQFF.

The chain uses TRBV27 and TRBJ2-1, with TRBD1 matching 10 bases. CDR3 length equals 14 residues. Germline V gives CDR1 MNHEY, CDR2 SMNVEV (reference sequence). The junction had 8 bases not matched to a gene; V was cut back by 6 bases and J by 9 bases. The CDR3 sequence is CASSRDRGNGEQFF. CDR3 DNA sequence: TGTGCCAGCAGCCGGGACAGGGGTAATGGTGAGCAGTTCTTC.

The V and J genes are TRBV7-9 and TRBJ2-7; TRBD2 matches 8 bases. V dropped 5 bases and J dropped 6; count of bases not matched to a gene: 15. CDR1 is SEHNR, CDR2 FQNEAQ, per germline (reference sequence). This CDR3 contains 16 residues. CDR3 protein: CASSPGGGRLKGEQYF. In nucleotides, the CDR3 is TGTGCCAGCAGCCCGGGGGGCGGGAGGCTTAAGGGCGAGCAGTACTTC.

The chain employs TRBV7-9 and TRBJ2-7, with 13 bases lining up with TRBD2. The CDR3 consists of 14 residues. V lost 5 bases, J lost 6 bases, and 4 bases stayed unmatched. The V gene's germline CDR1 is SEHNR and CDR2 FQNEAQ (reference sequence). CDR3 loop: CASSRTSGRSEQYF. The CDR3 DNA reads TGTGCCAGCAGCCGGACTAGCGGGAGATCCGAGCAGTACTTC.

The chain recombines TRBV6-5 with TRBJ1-3, with TRBD1 matching over 7 bases. Germline CDR1 reads MNHEY; CDR2 reads SVGAGI. Trimming took 6 bases from V and 1 from J; bases not matched to a gene: 6. The CDR3 length is 15 residues. The CDR3 bases are TGTGCCAGCAGAAAGGGACAGCTATCTGGAAACACCATATATTTT. Translated, it gives CASRKGQLSGNTIYF.